This T cell receptor beta chain comes out of a study of blood T cell repertoires in COVID-19. Study context: COVID-19 samples collected from the United States, Italy and Spain covered acute and convalescent phases. T cells, B-cell-depleted T cells, or PBMCs provided the cDNA or gDNA that served as material.

In the authors' methods: Estimation of nucleated cell counts was performed using reference gene primer amplification. The method was immunoSEQ multiplex PCR; TCRdb's version includes in-frame clones alone and lacks a portion of them. The V and J calls and the clone size are those of that table, but D and trimming were determined from the DNA. In the table there are fewer than 85,000 clones, roughly four fifths of which are singletons. Germline V gene data show CDR1 as MGHRA and CDR2 as YSYEKL. CDR3 length: 16 amino acids. The germline V and J ends were trimmed by 5 bases and 1 base, with 16 bases remaining between them.

This clonotype was obtained from a human donor in a cohort sampled during active COVID-19. V is TRBV4-1 and J is TRBJ2-3; D not certain. Source material: peripheral blood. The CDR3 here is CASSNTRFFRTDTQYF. The CDR3 region has the DNA TGCGCCAGCAGCAATACCCGGTTTTTTCGCACAGATACGCAGTATTTT.